This TCR beta chain appears in the sequencing data of a study of identical twins. Findings of the study overall: Sequences that were out-of-frame, alpha and twin-shared displayed an excess of low generation probability.

In regard to this clonotype: Its antigen is unidentified.

TCRdb passed the 5' RACE reads through MiXCR, listing each CDR3 protein once. In the table there are about 240,000 distinct CDR3 sequences, 10% to 15% of which are singletons. The same data also contributed to another study, on yellow fever vaccine responses in identical twins.

Specimen: memory (CD45RO+) T cells sorted from blood. This TCR was sampled from a woman in her late teens or twenties in good health.

Written as DNA, the CDR3 is TGTGCCTGGAACCGGGACACCTACAATGAGCAGTTCTTC. Translating it yields CAWNRDTYNEQFF. The rearrangement links TRBV30 to TRBJ2-1, with a weak D call TRBD1 (6 bases). This CDR3 has 13 residues. The germline CDR1 and CDR2 sequences are GTSNPN and SVGIG (reference sequence). The germline V and J ends were trimmed by 4 bases and 2 bases, with 9 bases remaining between them. The whole variable domain, remainder taken from reference TRBV30 and TRBJ2-1, is SQTIHQWPATLVQPVGSPLSLECTVEGTSNPNLYWYRQAAGRGLQLLFYSVGIGQISSEVPQNLSASRPQDRQFILSSKKLLLSDSGFYLCAWNRDTYNEQFFGPGTRLTVL.